The source of this TCR beta chain is a study of cytomegalovirus exposure and HLA in healthy donors. The study ran its PCR with 60 Vbeta and 13 Jbeta primers. TCRdb's copy holds only in-frame clones and misses some; the assay was immunoSEQ multiplex PCR. The table includes about 160,000 clones, about three quarters detected once. Notes on this clone: No antigen is known for it.

Study conclusions and caveats: Later on, analysis showed that most CMV-associated TCR beta chains appeared to be HLA-restricted. The only immune exposure information that was available was CMV serostatus.

J gave up 7 bases and V 5 bases, and 12 bases lay outside the gene matches. CDR1 and CDR2 (germline): SGHKS, YYEKEE (reference sequence). The CDR3 consists of 15 residues. The sample comprised PBMCs. The receptor's source is a woman in her thirties or forties in good health and CMV-seronegative. The chain carries TRBV5-5 and TRBJ1-3; 7 bases map to TRBD1. CDR3 nucleotide sequence: TGTGCCAGCAGATCCGGGACAGAGACTAGGAACACCATATATTTT. Protein: CASRSGTETRNTIYF.